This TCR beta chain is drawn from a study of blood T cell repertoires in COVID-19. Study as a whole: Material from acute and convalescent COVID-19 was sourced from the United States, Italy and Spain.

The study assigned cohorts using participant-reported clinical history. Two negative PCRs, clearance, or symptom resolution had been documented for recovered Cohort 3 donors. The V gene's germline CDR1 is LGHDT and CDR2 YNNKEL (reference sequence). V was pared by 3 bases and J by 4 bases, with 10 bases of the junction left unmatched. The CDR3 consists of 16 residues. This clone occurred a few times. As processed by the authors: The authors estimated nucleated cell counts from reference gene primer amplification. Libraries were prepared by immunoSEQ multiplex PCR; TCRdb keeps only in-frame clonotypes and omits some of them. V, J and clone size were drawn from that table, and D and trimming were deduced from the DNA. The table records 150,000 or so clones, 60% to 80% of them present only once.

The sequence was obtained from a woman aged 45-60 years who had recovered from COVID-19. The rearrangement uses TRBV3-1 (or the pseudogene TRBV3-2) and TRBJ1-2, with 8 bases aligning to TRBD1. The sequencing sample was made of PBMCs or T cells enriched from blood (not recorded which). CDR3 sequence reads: CASSQGDRGRSYGYTF. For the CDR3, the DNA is TGTGCCAGCAGCCAGGGTGACAGGGGTCGGTCCTATGGCTACACCTTC.